This is a list of T cell receptor beta chains from one sample in a study of T cells in Graves' hyperthyroidism and ophthalmopathy. MiXCR was run by TCRdb on the multiplex PCR reads, yielding one entry per CDR3 protein. The sample carries roughly 500,000 distinct CDR3 sequences, about 16% recorded once. The sample was blood. The receptors here all came from a woman aged 25 to 45 with Graves' ophthalmopathy. CDR3s leave out the opening cysteine and the closing phenylalanine or tryptophan. Not every row has a clone size; where given, it reads once, few, many or a size class.

V gene	clone size	CDR3 protein
TRBV20-1	many	SARRAGENYEQY
TRBV28	many	ASSYDRGAGESYEQY
TRBV2	few	ASSEGPFSGYT
TRBV9	few	ASSDFGETQY
TRBV20-1	few	SATGTGKHSNQPQH
TRBV2	many	ASNRGGLGFDEQY
TRBV6-1	few	ASSETADMNTEAF
TRBV11-3	many	ASSLSRVAETQY
TRBV28	many	ASSSPTGAKYNEQF
TRBV5-1	NA	ASSLGSSRTNEKLF
TRBV5-1	few	ASSLIAGGGTDTQY
TRBV13	NA	ASSVGGRLNQPQH
TRBV6-1	NA	ASSPGIGAEETQY
TRBV7-8	many	ASSLERTGFEQF
TRBV6-2/TRBV6-3	few	ASSYSRDREFFYEQY
TRBV24-1	many	ATSGGDEQY
TRBV6-2/TRBV6-3	many	ASSYADSWIYSNQPQH
TRBV5-6	few	ASSLESGYGYT
TRBV29-1	many	SVVLGGKFAYEQY
TRBV28	many	ASSTSLLGEGETQY
TRBV28	few	ASTPAGGPHNEQF
TRBV11-2	many	ASSPYRAGLAKNIQY
TRBV6-2/TRBV6-3	many	ASSTGTSNYNEQF
TRBV7-8	many	ASSLARAGIAKNIQY
TRBV6-2/TRBV6-3	many	ASSPGLAGGEQF
TRBV28	many	ASRQLSETQY
TRBV7-3	NA	ASSPDSTSGSHEQY
TRBV19	NA	ASNGAGGGSFYTDTQY
TRBV7-9	many	ASSLEMKAYEQY
TRBV5-1	few	ASSSLTGGMNEQF
TRBV19	few	ASSIHRDRSFYSPLH